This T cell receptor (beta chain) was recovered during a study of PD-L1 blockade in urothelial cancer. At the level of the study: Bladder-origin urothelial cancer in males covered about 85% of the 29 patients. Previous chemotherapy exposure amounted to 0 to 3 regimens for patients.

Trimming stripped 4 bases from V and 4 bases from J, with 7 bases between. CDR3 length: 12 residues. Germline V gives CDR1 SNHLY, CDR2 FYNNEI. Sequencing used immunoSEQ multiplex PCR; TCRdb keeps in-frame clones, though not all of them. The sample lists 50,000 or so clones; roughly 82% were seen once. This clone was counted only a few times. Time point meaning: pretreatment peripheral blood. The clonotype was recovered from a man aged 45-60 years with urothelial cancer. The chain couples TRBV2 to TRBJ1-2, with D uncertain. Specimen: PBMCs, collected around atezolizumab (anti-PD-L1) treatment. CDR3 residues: CASSAQAYGYTF. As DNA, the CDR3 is TGTGCCAGCAGTGCCCAGGCCTATGGCTACACCTTC.